What follows are 9 T cell receptor beta chains derived from one specimen sequenced in a study of neurological immune-mediated disorders. TCRdb passed the 5' RACE reads through MiXCR, listing each CDR3 protein once. The repertoire holds more than 70,000 distinct CDR3 sequences, with 15% to 20% as singletons. The specimen sequenced was PBMCs. The receptors come from a middle-aged woman in good health.

This sequence joins TRBV4-2 and TRBJ1-4; 7 bases match TRBD1. V lost 2 bases, J lost 6 bases, and 9 bases stayed unmatched. The germline gives CDR1 LGHNA, CDR2 YNFKEQ. The CDR3 contains 16 residues. The CDR3 bases are TGTGCCAGCAGCCAACAACAGGGGCTGGCGGATGAAAAACTGTTTTTT. This gives the protein CASSQQQGLADEKLFF.

V and J are TRBV5-6 and TRBJ1-1; 7 nucleotides match TRBD1. The CDR3 length is 13 residues. Per the germline V gene, CDR1 is SGHDT and CDR2 is YYEEEE. The V segment lost 5 bases and the J segment 7 bases; nucleotides outside the gene matches: 8. The CDR3 loop reads CASRFGGQSEAFF. CDR3 bases: TGTGCCAGCAGATTCGGGGGACAGAGTGAAGCTTTCTTT.

This clonotype showed up many times. V is TRBV9 and J is TRBJ2-1; D remains unclear. The V end lost 3 bases, the J end lost 11 bases, and 15 bases lay between the germline ends. The CDR3 is 13 residues long. Germline loops: CDR1 SGDLS, CDR2 YYNGEE. The CDR3 coding sequence is TGTGCCAGCAGCGCCACCCTCCAGGTTCAGCAGTTCTTC. This codes for CASSATLQVQQFF.

Many counts were recorded for this clonotype. The gene calls are TRBV12-3 or TRBV12-4 and TRBJ2-3; D perhaps matches TRBD1 (6 bases). Trimming cost V 5 bases and J 8 bases, with 11 bases left between them. The CDR3 is made up of 12 amino acids. CDR3 in amino acids: CASSQGTGTQYF. The CDR3 DNA reads TGTGCCAGCAGTCAGGGGACCGGTACGCAGTATTTT.

This clonotype has ten or more counts. This chain connects TRBV9 to TRBJ2-4; D not certain. CDR3 length: 15 residues. Germline CDR1 reads SGDLS; CDR2 reads YYNGEE. V was cut by 4 bases and J by 0 bases, with 11 bases left in between. CDR3: CASSLDKLAKNIQYF. The CDR3 bases are TGTGCCAGCAGCCTCGACAAATTAGCCAAAAACATTCAGTACTTC.

This clonotype was counted at least ten times. The gene calls are TRBV12-3 or TRBV12-4 and TRBJ1-1; D is perhaps TRBD1 (6 bases). Trimming took 2 bases from V and 6 from J, leaving 10 bases between them. This CDR3 has 13 residues. The CDR3 coding sequence is TGTGCCAGCAGTTTAAGGGGGTCGGCTGAAGCTTTCTTT. Its protein is CASSLRGSAEAFF.

This clonotype occurred many times. The chain carries TRBV20-1 and TRBJ1-2; 7 positions agree with TRBD1. V shed 3 bases, J shed 0 bases, and the junction held 7 bases outside the gene matches. The germline V gene encodes CDR1 DFQATT and CDR2 SNEGSKA (reference sequence). This CDR3 region has 15 residues. CDR3 sequence: CSASPGQSSNYGYTF. CDR3 DNA: TGCAGTGCTAGTCCGGGACAGTCCTCTAACTATGGCTACACCTTC.

In its sample, this clonotype was seen many times. The V and J genes are TRBV29-1 and TRBJ2-3; D remains unclear. The CDR3 is 10 amino acids. Deletions cut 3 bases from V and 2 bases from J, with 0 bases between. CDR1 and CDR2 from the germline V gene are SQVTM and ANQGSEA. This CDR3 reads CSVDTDTQYF. In DNA form, the CDR3 reads TGCAGCGTTGACACAGATACGCAGTATTTT.

The V and J genes are TRBV7-3 and TRBJ2-2; D is unresolved. This CDR3 spans 15 amino acids. Germline CDR1 SGHTA, CDR2 FQGTGA. Trimming removed 1 base at V and 2 bases at J, with 8 bases between. CDR3 amino acids: CASSLNAGNTGELFF. CDR3 nucleotides: TGTGCCAGCAGCTTAAATGCAGGAAACACCGGGGAGCTGTTTTTT.